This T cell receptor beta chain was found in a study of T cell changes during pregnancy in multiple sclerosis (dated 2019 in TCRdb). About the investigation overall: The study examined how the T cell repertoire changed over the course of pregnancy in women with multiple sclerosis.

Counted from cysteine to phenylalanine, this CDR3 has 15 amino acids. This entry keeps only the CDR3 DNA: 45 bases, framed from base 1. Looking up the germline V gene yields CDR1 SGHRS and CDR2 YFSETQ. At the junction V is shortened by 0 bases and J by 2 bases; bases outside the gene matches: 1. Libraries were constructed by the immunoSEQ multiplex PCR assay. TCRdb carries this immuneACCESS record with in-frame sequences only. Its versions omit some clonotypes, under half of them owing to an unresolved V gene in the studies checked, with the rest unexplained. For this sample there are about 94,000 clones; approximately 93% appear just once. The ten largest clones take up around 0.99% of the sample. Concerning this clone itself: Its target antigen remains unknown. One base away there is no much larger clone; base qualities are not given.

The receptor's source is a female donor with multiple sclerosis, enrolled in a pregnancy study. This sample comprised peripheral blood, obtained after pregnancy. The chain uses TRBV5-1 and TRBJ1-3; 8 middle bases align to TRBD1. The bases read TGCGCCAGCAGCTTGGGACAGGGGCCTGGAAACACCATATATTTT. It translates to CASSLGQGPGNTIYF.